There are many counts of the clone carrying this TCR beta chain. The sample belongs to a study of T cells after yellow fever vaccination. Via MiXCR, TCRdb re-called the 5' RACE reads, giving one row per CDR3 protein. In the table there are under 350,000 distinct CDR3 sequences, roughly 4.3% of which are singletons. With 7 bases removed from V and 8 bases from J, the gap between germline ends came to 15 bases. The CDR3 length is 13 residues. The chain combines TRBV12-3 or TRBV12-4 with TRBJ2-1; D unclear. Sequenced here: PBMCs, sampled 5 days after the yellow fever booster vaccination. This receptor was obtained from a man aged 18 to 30 who received the YFV17D yellow fever vaccine. CDR3 amino acids: CASTFGNSDEQFF. DNA for the CDR3: TGTGCCAGCACTTTTGGGAATTCCGATGAGCAGTTCTTC.